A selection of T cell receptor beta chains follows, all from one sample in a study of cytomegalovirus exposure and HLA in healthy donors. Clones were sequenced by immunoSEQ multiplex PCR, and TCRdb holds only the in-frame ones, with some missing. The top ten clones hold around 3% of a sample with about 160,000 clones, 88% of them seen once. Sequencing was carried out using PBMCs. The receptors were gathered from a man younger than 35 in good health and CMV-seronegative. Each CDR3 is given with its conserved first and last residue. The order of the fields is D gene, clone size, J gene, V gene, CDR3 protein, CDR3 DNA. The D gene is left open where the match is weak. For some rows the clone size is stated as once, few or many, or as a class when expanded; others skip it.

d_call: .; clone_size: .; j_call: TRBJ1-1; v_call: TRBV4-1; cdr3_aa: CASRGGSVTEAFF; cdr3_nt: TGCGCCAGCAGAGGAGGTAGTGTCACTGAAGCTTTCTTT
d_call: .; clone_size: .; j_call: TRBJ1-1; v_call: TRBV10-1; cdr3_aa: CASKGSVGGTEAFF; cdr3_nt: TGCGCCAGCAAGGGCTCGGTCGGGGGCACTGAAGCTTTCTTT
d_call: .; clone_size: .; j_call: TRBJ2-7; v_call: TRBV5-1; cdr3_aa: CASSPRQRQTYEQYF; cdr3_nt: TGCGCCAGCAGCCCCAGGCAGCGGCAAACCTACGAGCAGTACTTC
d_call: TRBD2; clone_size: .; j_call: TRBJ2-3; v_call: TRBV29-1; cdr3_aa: CSVVAGGPLDTQYF; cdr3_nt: TGCAGCGTTGTGGCGGGAGGGCCGCTGGATACGCAGTATTTT
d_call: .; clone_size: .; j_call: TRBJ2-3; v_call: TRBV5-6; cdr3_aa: CASSLGGGTSTDTQYF; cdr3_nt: TGTGCCAGCAGCTTGGGCGGCGGGACTAGCACAGATACGCAGTATTTT
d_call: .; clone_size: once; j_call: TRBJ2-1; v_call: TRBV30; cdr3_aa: CAGYFRDSYNEQFF; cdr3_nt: TGTGCCGGCTACTTCCGGGACTCCTACAATGAGCAGTTCTTC
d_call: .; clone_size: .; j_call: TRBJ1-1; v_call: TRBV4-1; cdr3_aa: CASSQGPVNTEAFF; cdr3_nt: TGCGCCAGCAGCCAAGGTCCGGTGAACACTGAAGCTTTCTTT
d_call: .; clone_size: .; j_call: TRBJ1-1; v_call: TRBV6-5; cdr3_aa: CASSYLEGDTEAFF; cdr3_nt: TGTGCCAGCAGTTACCTGGAAGGGGACACTGAAGCTTTCTTT
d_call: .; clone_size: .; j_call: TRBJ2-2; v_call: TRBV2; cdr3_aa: CASSDLVEGSGDTGELFF; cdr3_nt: TGTGCCAGCAGTGACCTGGTTGAGGGTTCGGGGGACACCGGGGAGCTGTTTTTT
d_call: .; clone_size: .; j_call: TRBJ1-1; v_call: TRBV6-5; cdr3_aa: CASRPDGGMNTEAFF; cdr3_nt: TGTGCCAGCAGACCGGACGGGGGGATGAACACTGAAGCTTTCTTT
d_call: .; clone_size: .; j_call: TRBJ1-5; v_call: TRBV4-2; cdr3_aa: CASSQGMGRLNQPQHF; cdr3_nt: TGTGCCAGCAGCCAAGGCATGGGCAGGTTGAATCAGCCCCAGCATTTT
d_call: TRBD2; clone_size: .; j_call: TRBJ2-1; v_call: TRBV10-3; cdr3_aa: CAISESGVAGSYNEQFF; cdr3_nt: TGTGCCATCAGTGAGTCGGGCGTAGCGGGGTCATACAATGAGCAGTTCTTC
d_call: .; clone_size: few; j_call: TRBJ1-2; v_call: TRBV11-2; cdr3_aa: CASSSGTDYGYTF; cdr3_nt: TGTGCCAGCAGCTCCGGGACTGATTATGGCTACACCTTC
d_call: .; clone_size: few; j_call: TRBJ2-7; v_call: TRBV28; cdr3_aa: CASIDTQSYEQYF; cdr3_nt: TGTGCCAGCATTGACACGCAGTCCTACGAGCAGTACTTC
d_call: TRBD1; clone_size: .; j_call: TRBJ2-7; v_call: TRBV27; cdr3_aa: CASSQGALQYF; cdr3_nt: TGTGCCAGCAGCCAGGGGGCTCTCCAGTACTTC
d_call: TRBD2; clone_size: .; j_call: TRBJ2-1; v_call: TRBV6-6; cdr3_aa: CASSSGGRDYNEQFF; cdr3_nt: TGTGCCAGCAGTTCGGGGGGAAGGGACTACAATGAGCAGTTCTTC
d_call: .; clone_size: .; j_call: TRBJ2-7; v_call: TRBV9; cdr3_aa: CASSENPTPIEQYF; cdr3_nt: TGTGCCAGCAGCGAAAACCCTACGCCCATCGAGCAGTACTTC
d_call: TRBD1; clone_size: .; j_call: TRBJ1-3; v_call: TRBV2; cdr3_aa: CASIPRDSSGNTIYF; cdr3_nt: TGTGCCAGCATCCCGAGGGACAGTTCTGGAAACACCATATATTTT